Presented here are 32 T cell receptor beta chains from one specimen sequenced in a study of cytomegalovirus exposure and HLA in healthy donors. The PCR ran on 60 Vbeta and 13 Jbeta primers. The repertoire was sequenced with immunoSEQ multiplex PCR; TCRdb's copy has only in-frame clones and lacks some. The sample records about 97,000 clones, less than 80% being singletons. The sequencing sample was made of PBMCs. The receptors stem from a man between 40 and 49 years old in good health and CMV-seronegative.

This clone was found a few times. This chain links TRBV7-2 with TRBJ1-2; TRBD1 aligns across 7 bases. J gave up 6 bases and V 5 bases, and 12 bases lay outside the gene matches. This CDR3 comprises 15 residues. CDR1 and CDR2 from the germline V gene are SGHTA and FQGNSA. The CDR3 DNA follows: TGTGCCAGCAGCCCCGTAGACAGGGATATTAATGGCTACACCTTC. This translates into CASSPVDRDINGYTF.

The chain combines TRBV4-2 with TRBJ2-3; 7 nucleotides agree with TRBD2. After removal of 5 bases from V and 2 bases from J, the junction contained 4 bases not matched to a gene. The CDR3 totals 14 residues. Germline V gene data show CDR1 as LGHNA and CDR2 as YNFKEQ. CDR3 sequence (DNA): TGTGCCAGCAGCTATGGGAGGGTCACAGATACGCAGTATTTT. It specifies CASSYGRVTDTQYF.

This clone has just one count. V gene TRBV19 combines with J gene TRBJ1-2; 8 bases line up with TRBD1. CDR3 length equals 14 residues. Germline V gene sequence: CDR1 LNHDA, CDR2 SQIVND (reference sequence). Losses at the gene ends were 1 base for V and 8 bases for J; bases not matched to a gene: 6. This chain's CDR3 is CASSIGMAGGGYTF. The CDR3 nucleotides are TGTGCCAGTAGTATAGGAATGGCAGGGGGCGGCTACACCTTC. The complete variable domain, with remaining parts taken from reference TRBV19 and TRBJ1-2, reads DGGITQSPKYLFRKEGQNVTLSCEQNLNHDAMYWYRQDPGQGLRLIYYSQIVNDFQKGDIAEGYSVSREKKESFPLTVTSAQKNPTAFYLCASSIGMAGGGYTFGSGTRLTVV.

The genes are TRBV7-2 and TRBJ1-1; 7 bases are shared with TRBD1. CDR1 is SGHTA and CDR2 is FQGNSA in the germline V gene. The ends lost 5 bases at V and 5 bases at J; junction bases unmatched: 8. CDR3 length equals 14 residues. CDR3 bases: TGTGCCAGCAGCCCTATACAGGGGAGGACTGAAGCTTTCTTT. Translating gives CASSPIQGRTEAFF.

The rearrangement uses TRBV10-3 and TRBJ2-7; 9 bases are shared with TRBD1. Germline V gene data show CDR1 as ENHRY and CDR2 as SYGVKD. The V segment lost 10 bases and the J segment 2 bases; nucleotides outside the gene matches: 6. This CDR3 spans 13 amino acids. The CDR3 nucleotides are TGTGCCACGTCCGGGACAGGGACCTACGAGCAGTACGTC. Translation gives CATSGTGTYEQYV.

The rearrangement uses TRBV10-3 and TRBJ2-5, with 8 bases lining up with TRBD1. CDR3 size: 13 residues. Germline CDR1 is ENHRY and CDR2 is SYGVKD. V trimming: 4 bases; J trimming: 9 bases; junction bases outside the gene matches: 7. The CDR3 DNA is TGTGCCATCAGTGGACAGGGGTCTGGGTCCCAGTACTTC. Protein product: CAISGQGSGSQYF.

This clone was detected a few times. CDR3 amino acids: CASSDGGGGNNEQFF. The CDR3, as DNA: TGTGCCAGCAGTGACGGCGGGGGGGGAAACAATGAGCAGTTCTTC. The V and J genes are TRBV6-4 and TRBJ2-1, with TRBD2 matching 9 bases. The CDR3 covers 15 residues. Germline assignment: CDR1 MRHNA and CDR2 SNTAGT. After removal of 2 bases from V and 5 bases from J, the junction contained 4 bases not matched to a gene.

The chain carries TRBV6-6 and TRBJ2-7, with TRBD1 identical over 8 bases. CDR1 and CDR2 from the germline V gene are MNHNY and SVGAGI (reference sequence). V dropped 0 bases and J dropped 5; count of bases not matched to a gene: 9. CDR3 length: 16 residues. The CDR3 protein is CASSYSRTDRGNEQYF. The DNA of the CDR3 is TGTGCCAGCAGTTACTCGAGAACAGACAGGGGCAACGAGCAGTACTTC.

V usage is TRBV6-5 and J usage is TRBJ2-7; D might be TRBD2 (5 bases). V was pared by 6 bases and J by 0 bases, with 12 bases between. The CDR3 has 14 amino acids. The germline CDR1 and CDR2 sequences are MNHEY and SVGAGI. The CDR3 sequence is CASRKGGNSYEQYF. CDR3 DNA sequence: TGTGCCAGCAGAAAAGGAGGAAACTCCTACGAGCAGTACTTC.

This clone was picked up one time. One junction end does not reproduce the germline sequence, and a read error may be involved. The chain employs TRBV7-9 and TRBJ1-5; D call uncertain. The CDR3 runs to 12 residues. The V gene's germline CDR1 is SEHNR and CDR2 FQNEAQ (reference sequence). Written as DNA, the CDR3 is TGTGCCAGCAGCTTAGATATTCAGGCCCAGCATTTT. Its translation is CASSLDIQAQHF.

A note on this clone: Germline and junction disagree at one end, which may indicate a read error. V and J are TRBV7-9 and TRBJ2-7; TRBD2 might be the D (7 bases). The CDR3 loop spans 14 amino acids. CDR1 and CDR2 (germline): SEHNR, FQNEAQ (reference sequence). The DNA of the CDR3 is TGTTCCAGCAGCGCCCAGGGAGGGGACAACGAGCAGTACTTC. This sequence encodes CSSSAQGGDNEQYF.

The J gene is TRBJ1-1, the V gene TRBV6-1, with unresolved D. Germline CDR1 and CDR2: MNHNS and SASEGT. With 1 base removed from V and 4 bases from J, the gap between germline ends came to 7 bases. The length of the CDR3 is 13 residues. Here the CDR3 reads CASSEVSGTEAFF. CDR3 DNA sequence: TGTGCCAGCAGTGAAGTGAGTGGCACTGAAGCTTTCTTT.

This clone turned up a few times. V is TRBV7-2 and J is TRBJ2-5; TRBD2 agrees at 8 bases. V gave up 6 bases and J gave up 7 bases; unmatched junction bases: 13. Germline V gene data show CDR1 as SGHTA and CDR2 as FQGNSA. This CDR3 comprises 15 residues. The CDR3 reads CASRRMAGGGGTQYF. In DNA form, the CDR3 reads TGTGCCAGCAGGCGAATGGCGGGGGGTGGAGGGACCCAGTACTTC.

This chain connects TRBV19 to TRBJ2-3; a weak D match, TRBD2 (6 bases). Trimming removed 4 bases at V and 1 base at J, with 12 bases between. Germline CDR1 LNHDA, CDR2 SQIVND (reference sequence). The CDR3 is 15 amino acids. The CDR3 loop reads CASSRDSRGTDTQYF. The CDR3 nucleotides are TGTGCCAGTAGTAGGGACTCAAGAGGCACAGATACGCAGTATTTT.

Comment on this clone: Other DNA variants within this sample encode the same CDR3. The V gene is TRBV5-6, the J gene TRBJ2-5; the match to TRBD2 covers 11 bases. In germline, CDR1 is SGHDT, CDR2 YYEEEE. J lost 1 base, V lost 6 bases, and 14 bases had no gene match. The CDR3 runs to 18 residues. DNA of the CDR3: TGTGCCAGCACTACTCTACTAGCGGGGGATATAAGCCAAGAGACCCAGTACTTC. Its protein product is CASTTLLAGDISQETQYF.

CDR3 bases: TGTGCCAGCAGCCCTGGGGGGGGTAGAGATACGCAGTATTTT. Residues: CASSPGGGRDTQYF. V usage is TRBV7-3 and J usage is TRBJ2-3, with TRBD2 matching over 7 bases. Germline CDR1 is SGHTA and CDR2 is FQGTGA. This CDR3 region has 14 residues. With V trimmed by 5 bases and J by 5 bases, 7 bases remained unmatched.

This clone was found many times. This chain links TRBV25-1 with TRBJ1-1, with 11 bases matching TRBD1. Unmatched junction bases numbered 4, after V lost 6 bases and J lost 7 bases. Germline V lookup: CDR1 MGHDK, CDR2 SYGVNS. The CDR3 loop spans 13 amino acids. CDR3 amino acids: CASRDRGLGEAFF. CDR3 in DNA: TGTGCCAGCAGGGACAGGGGGCTCGGTGAAGCTTTCTTT. The whole variable domain, filled in from reference TRBV25-1 and TRBJ1-1, reads EADIYQTPRYLVIGTGKKITLECSQTMGHDKMYWYQQDPGMELHLIHYSYGVNSTEKGDLSSESTVSRIRTEHFPLTLESARPSHTSQYLCASRDRGLGEAFFGQGTRLTVV.

The genes are TRBV19 and TRBJ2-6; 9 bases align to TRBD1. The germline gives CDR1 LNHDA, CDR2 SQIVND (reference sequence). The CDR3 runs 15 residues. With V trimmed by 5 bases and J by 2 bases, 1 base remained unmatched. In nucleotides, the CDR3 is TGTGCCAGTAGTCGGACAGGGGCTGGGGCCAACGTCCTGACTTTC. Translating it yields CASSRTGAGANVLTF.

The chain links TRBV9 to TRBJ1-2; 9 bases are shared with TRBD1. The CDR3 totals 13 residues. The V segment lost 0 bases and the J segment 10 bases; nucleotides outside the gene matches: 4. Looked up from germline, CDR1 is SGDLS and CDR2 is YYNGEE. CDR3 protein: CASSVGQGGTYTF. In nucleotides, the CDR3 is TGTGCCAGCAGCGTAGGACAGGGGGGAACCTACACCTTC.

This clone was counted once. The CDR3 region has the DNA TGTGCTAGTGGTTTGGACAGGAGCTACGAGCAGTACTTC. This sequence encodes CASGLDRSYEQYF. V and J are TRBV12-5 and TRBJ2-7, with D possibly matching TRBD1 (5 bases). The V and J ends lost 1 base and 3 bases respectively, with 7 bases between them. This CDR3 is built from 13 residues. CDR1 and CDR2 (germline): LGHNT, FRNRAP.

This sequence joins TRBV7-2 and TRBJ1-1; 9 bases line up with TRBD1. Germline V gives CDR1 SGHTA, CDR2 FQGNSA. The CDR3 covers 16 residues. V trimming: 5 bases; J trimming: 1 base; junction bases outside the gene matches: 8. CDR3 bases: TGTGCCAGCAGCCCGCGGACGGGACAGGGGAACACTGAAGCTTTCTTT. Translating gives CASSPRTGQGNTEAFF.

In its sample, this clone was seen a few times. The J gene is TRBJ1-2, the V gene TRBV11-2; unclear D gene. Germline V gives CDR1 SGHAT, CDR2 FQNNGV. CDR3 size: 15 residues. V was shortened by 0 bases and J by 14 bases, with 22 bases between the two germline ends. In nucleotides, the CDR3 is TGTGCCAGCAGCTTAGATCCCTCGGCGCAGACTCCGTGGACCTTC. Encoded protein: CASSLDPSAQTPWTF.

V usage is TRBV7-2 and J usage is TRBJ2-1, with TRBD1 matching 9 bases. V shed 3 bases, J shed 8 bases, and the junction held 5 bases outside the gene matches. The CDR3 totals 14 residues. Germline V CDR1 and CDR2: SGHTA, FQGNSA. In DNA form, the CDR3 reads TGTGCCAGCAGCTTGGGACAGGGTCTCTATGAGCAGTTCTTC. The encoded protein is CASSLGQGLYEQFF.

V usage is TRBV5-1 and J usage is TRBJ1-5; TRBD1 might be the D (5 bases). Trimming removed 2 bases from V and 0 bases from J, with 9 bases in between. This CDR3 is built from 15 residues. Germline loops: CDR1 SGHRS, CDR2 YFSETQ. The chain's CDR3 is CASSFEGVSNQPQHF. CDR3 in DNA: TGCGCCAGCAGCTTTGAAGGGGTTAGCAATCAGCCCCAGCATTTT.

For the CDR3, the DNA is TGTGCCAGCAGCTTAGCGACTGAGACCCAGTACTTC. As protein: CASSLATETQYF. This chain links TRBV7-9 with TRBJ2-5; D is uncertain. The germline V and J ends were trimmed by 0 bases and 5 bases, with 4 bases remaining between them. From germline, CDR1 is SEHNR and CDR2 FQNEAQ (reference sequence). The CDR3 spans 12 residues.

For the CDR3, the DNA is TGTGCCAGCAGCTTGGATAGCGGGGGGGCCTACGGGGAGCTGTTTTTT. Protein: CASSLDSGGAYGELFF. J is TRBJ2-2 and V is TRBV5-4; TRBD2 aligns across 11 bases. V lost 0 bases and J lost 7; bases outside the gene matches: 5. This CDR3 is built from 16 residues. CDR1 is SGHNT and CDR2 is YYREEE in the germline V gene (reference sequence).

The gene calls are TRBV7-8 and TRBJ2-7, with D possibly being TRBD2 (6 bases). V lost 5 bases, J lost 6 bases, and 17 bases lay in between. The CDR3 totals 14 residues. Germline assignment: CDR1 SGHVS and CDR2 FQNEAQ. The CDR3 region has the DNA TGTGCCAGCAGCGAGGGCCCGTTTAGCGGCGAGCAGTACGTC. Translated, it gives CASSEGPFSGEQYV.

The rearrangement links TRBV14 to TRBJ1-1; possibly TRBD1 for D (5 bases). Germline V CDR1 and CDR2: SGHDN, FVKESK. The length of the CDR3 is 14 residues. The germline V and J ends were trimmed by 0 bases and 6 bases, with 11 bases remaining between them. Here the CDR3 DNA reads TGTGCCAGCAGCCAAGATTGGGGAGGGGCTGAAGCTTTCTTT. This sequence encodes CASSQDWGGAEAFF.

With respect to this clone: A read error may produce the germline difference seen at one junction end. The same CDR3 is also encoded by other DNA sequences in this sample. V and J are TRBV23-1 and TRBJ1-6; D remains ambiguous. TRBV23-1 is reported as an ORF; its role is uncertain. The CDR3 spans 15 residues. The CDR3 coding sequence is TGCGCCAGCAGTCAATCGATGCGCGATAATTCCCCCCTCCACTTT. Its translation is CASSQSMRDNSPLHF.

The chain employs TRBV6-1 and TRBJ2-5; possibly TRBD2 for D (6 bases). The CDR3 has 13 residues. Germline CDR1 reads MNHNS; CDR2 reads SASEGT. V gave up 2 bases and J gave up 3 bases, with 7 bases separating them. The CDR3 region has the DNA TGTGCCAGCAGTGAATGGGGGGAAGAGACCCAGTACTTC. This sequence encodes CASSEWGEETQYF.

The CDR3 loop reads CASSLGGVSGANVLTF. The CDR3 nucleotides are TGTGCCAGCAGCTTAGGCGGGGTCTCTGGGGCCAACGTCCTGACTTTC. The chain couples TRBV7-8 to TRBJ2-6, with D perhaps matching TRBD2 (6 bases). Trimming left V 1 base short and J 0 bases short, with 7 bases between. The germline CDR1 and CDR2 sequences are SGHVS and FQNEAQ. The CDR3 spans 16 residues.

V and J are TRBV30 and TRBJ1-2, with 10 nucleotides matching TRBD1. Trimming cost V 3 bases and J 3 bases; bases outside gene matches: 7. The CDR3 contains 15 residues. CDR1 GTSNPN and CDR2 SVGIG come from the germline V gene (reference sequence). CDR3: CAWRAGTGEHYGYTF. DNA of the CDR3: TGTGCCTGGAGAGCCGGGACAGGGGAACACTATGGCTACACCTTC.